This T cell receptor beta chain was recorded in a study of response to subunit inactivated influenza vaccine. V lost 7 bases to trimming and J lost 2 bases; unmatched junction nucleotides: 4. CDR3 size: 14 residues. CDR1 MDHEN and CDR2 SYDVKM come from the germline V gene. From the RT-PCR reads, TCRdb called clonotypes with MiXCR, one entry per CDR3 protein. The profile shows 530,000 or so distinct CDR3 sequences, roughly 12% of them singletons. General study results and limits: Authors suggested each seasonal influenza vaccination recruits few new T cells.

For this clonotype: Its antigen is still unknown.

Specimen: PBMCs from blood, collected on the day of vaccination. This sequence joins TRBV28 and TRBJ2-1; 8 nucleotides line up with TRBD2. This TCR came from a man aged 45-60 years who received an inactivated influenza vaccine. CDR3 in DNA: TGTGCCAGCACCGTAGCGGGACCCTACAATGAGCAGTTCTTC. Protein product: CASTVAGPYNEQFF.